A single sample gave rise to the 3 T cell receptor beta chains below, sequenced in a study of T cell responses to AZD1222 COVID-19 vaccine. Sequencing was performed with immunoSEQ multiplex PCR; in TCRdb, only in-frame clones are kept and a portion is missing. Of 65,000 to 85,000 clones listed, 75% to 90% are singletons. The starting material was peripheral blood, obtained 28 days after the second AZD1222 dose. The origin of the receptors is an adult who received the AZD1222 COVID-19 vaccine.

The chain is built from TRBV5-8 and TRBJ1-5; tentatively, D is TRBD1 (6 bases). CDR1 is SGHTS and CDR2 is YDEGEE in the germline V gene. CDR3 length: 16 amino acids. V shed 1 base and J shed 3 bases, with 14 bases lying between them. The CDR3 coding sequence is TGTGCCAGCAGCTTGTCCGAATTGGGGGCCAATCAGCCCCAGCATTTT. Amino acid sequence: CASSLSELGANQPQHF.

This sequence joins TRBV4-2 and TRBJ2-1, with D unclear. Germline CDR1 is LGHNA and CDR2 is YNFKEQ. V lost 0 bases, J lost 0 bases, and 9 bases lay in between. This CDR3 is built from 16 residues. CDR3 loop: CASSQERSDSYNEQFF. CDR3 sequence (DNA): TGTGCCAGCAGCCAAGAGAGGTCAGACTCCTACAATGAGCAGTTCTTC.

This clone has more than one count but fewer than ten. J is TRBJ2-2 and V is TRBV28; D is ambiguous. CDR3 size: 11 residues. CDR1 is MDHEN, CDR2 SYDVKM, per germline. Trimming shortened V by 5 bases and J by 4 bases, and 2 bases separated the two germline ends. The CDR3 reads CASSSTGELFF. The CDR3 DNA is TGTGCCAGCAGTAGCACCGGGGAGCTGTTTTTT.